This passage covers 4 T cell receptor beta chains from one sample sequenced in a study of blood T cell repertoires in COVID-19. Profiled with immunoSEQ multiplex PCR; TCRdb holds only in-frame clones, not every one. The table includes 120,000 to 150,000 clones, approximately 82% detected once. Specimen: peripheral blood. The receptors come from a human donor with acute or convalescent COVID-19. The donor label of this sample is uncertain.

The chain has TRBV10-3 and TRBJ2-1; D remains unclear. This CDR3 is 14 amino acids long. Germline CDR1 and CDR2: ENHRY and SYGVKD. V was shortened by 4 bases and J by 6 bases, with 13 bases between the two germline ends. The CDR3 DNA is TGTGCCATCAGTGGAGCAGACAACCCCAATGAGCAGTTCTTC. Translation: CAISGADNPNEQFF.

The chain employs TRBV5-4 and TRBJ1-1, with no clear D. Trimming pared 0 bases from V and 2 bases from J, leaving 8 bases between. This CDR3 comprises 14 residues. In germline, CDR1 is SGHNT, CDR2 YYREEE (reference sequence). CDR3 residues: CASSLGRINTEAFF. For the CDR3, the DNA is TGTGCCAGCAGCTTGGGCAGGATAAACACTGAAGCTTTCTTT.

The CDR3 DNA follows: TGTGCCAGCAGTGATTTTGACAGGAACACTGAAGCTTTCTTT. Its protein product is CASSDFDRNTEAFF. The rearrangement uses TRBV6-2 or TRBV6-3 and TRBJ1-1; the D gene is possibly TRBD1 (5 bases). This CDR3 is built from 14 residues. From germline, CDR1 is MNHEY and CDR2 SVGEGT. V gave up 5 bases and J gave up 1 base, with 11 bases separating them.

A single count supports this clone. The CDR3 DNA sequence: TGTGCCAGCAGCCCCTCGAGCGGGGGGAACTCCTACGAGCAGTACTTC. This encodes CASSPSSGGNSYEQYF. The genes are TRBV7-3 and TRBJ2-7; 9 nucleotides line up with TRBD2. The V segment lost 5 bases and the J segment 0 bases; nucleotides outside the gene matches: 8. Germline-derived CDR1 and CDR2 are SGHTA and FQGTGA. There are 16 residues in the CDR3.